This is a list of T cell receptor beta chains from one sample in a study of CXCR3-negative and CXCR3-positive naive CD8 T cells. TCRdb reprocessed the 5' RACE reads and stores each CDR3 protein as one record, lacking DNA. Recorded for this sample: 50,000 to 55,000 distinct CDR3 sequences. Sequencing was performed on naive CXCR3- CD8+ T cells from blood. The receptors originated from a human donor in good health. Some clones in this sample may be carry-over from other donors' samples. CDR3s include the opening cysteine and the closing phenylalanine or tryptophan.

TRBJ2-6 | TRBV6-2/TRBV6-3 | CASSPDHSGANVLTF
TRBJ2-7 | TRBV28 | CASRDTGYEQYF
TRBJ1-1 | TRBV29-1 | CSVDGFETEAFF
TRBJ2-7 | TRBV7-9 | CASSLNSGTYEQYF
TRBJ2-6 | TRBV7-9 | CASSLVTDSGANVLTF
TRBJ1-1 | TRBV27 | CASSPSGQSTEAFF
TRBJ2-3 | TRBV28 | CASRLMTGTSTDTQYF
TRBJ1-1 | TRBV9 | CASSAITGGPEAFF
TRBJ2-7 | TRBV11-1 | CASSFDHYEQYF
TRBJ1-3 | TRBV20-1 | CSARVTGDSTIYF
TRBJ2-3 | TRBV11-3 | CASSSSGGSTDTQYF
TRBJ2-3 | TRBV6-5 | CASSYGLQGFSDTQYF
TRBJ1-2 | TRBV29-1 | CSVEEQTGTNYGYTF
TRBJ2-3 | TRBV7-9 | CASSSGTDTQYF
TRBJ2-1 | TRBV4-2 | CASSLPGLAETEQFF
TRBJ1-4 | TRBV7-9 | CASSLGTATEKLFF
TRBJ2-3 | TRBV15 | CATSTVVTTQYF
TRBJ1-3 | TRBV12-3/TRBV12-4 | CASSSDSSSGNTIYF
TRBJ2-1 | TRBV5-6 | CASSPGTLPRHEQFF
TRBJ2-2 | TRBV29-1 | CSVEDRWTVAGELFF
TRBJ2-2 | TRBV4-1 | CASSQTGGWGELFF
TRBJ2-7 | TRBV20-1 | CSARSETGLWDEQYF
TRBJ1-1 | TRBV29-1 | CSGSENTEAFF
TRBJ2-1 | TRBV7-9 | CASSTRGYNEQFF